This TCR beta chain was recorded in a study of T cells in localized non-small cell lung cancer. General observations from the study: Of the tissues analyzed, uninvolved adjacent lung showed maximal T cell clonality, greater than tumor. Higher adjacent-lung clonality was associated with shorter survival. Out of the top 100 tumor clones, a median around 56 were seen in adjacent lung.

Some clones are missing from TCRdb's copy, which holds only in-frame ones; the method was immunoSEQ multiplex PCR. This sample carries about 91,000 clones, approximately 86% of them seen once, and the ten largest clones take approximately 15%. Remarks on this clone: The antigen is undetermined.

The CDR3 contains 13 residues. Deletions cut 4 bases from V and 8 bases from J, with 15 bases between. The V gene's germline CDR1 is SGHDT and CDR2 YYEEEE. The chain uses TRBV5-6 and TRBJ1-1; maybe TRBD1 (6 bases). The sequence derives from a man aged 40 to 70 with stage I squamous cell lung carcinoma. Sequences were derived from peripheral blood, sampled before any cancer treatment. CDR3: CASSPWDTQEAFF. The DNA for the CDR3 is TGTGCCAGCAGCCCCTGGGACACTCAGGAAGCTTTCTTT.